The 23 T cell receptor beta chains in this list originate from one sample, sequenced in a study of blood T cell repertoires in COVID-19. The method was immunoSEQ multiplex PCR; TCRdb's version includes in-frame clones alone and lacks a portion of them. The sample has under 350,000 clones; around 86% are singletons. Sequenced input: PBMCs or T cells enriched from blood (not recorded which). These receptors all come from a woman in her thirties or forties with acute COVID-19.

This chain uses TRBV9 with TRBJ2-5; tentatively, D is TRBD1 (6 bases). Germline loops: CDR1 SGDLS, CDR2 YYNGEE. V shed 4 bases and J shed 3 bases, with 13 bases lying between them. This CDR3 region has 14 residues. CDR3 DNA sequence: TGTGCCAGCAGCCCAGGGACATGGGAAGAGACCCAGTACTTC. Residues: CASSPGTWEETQYF.

The V call is TRBV9, the J call TRBJ2-2; 7 bases agree with TRBD2. Germline trimming cut 5 bases from V and 4 bases from J; bases unmatched to any gene: 8. From germline, CDR1 is SGDLS and CDR2 YYNGEE. The CDR3 totals 15 residues. DNA for the CDR3: TGTGCCAGCAGTGATAAATGGGGGGGCACCGGGGAGCTGTTTTTT. Translation gives CASSDKWGGTGELFF.

The chain carries TRBV20-1 and TRBJ1-1, with D hard to call. V lost 4 bases and J lost 7, with 10 bases in between. The CDR3 extends over 11 amino acids. Germline loops: CDR1 DFQATT, CDR2 SNEGSKA (reference sequence). The CDR3 DNA follows: TGCAGTGCTATTCTGAACTTTGAAGCTTTCTTT. Amino acids: CSAILNFEAFF.

The chain recombines TRBV6-5 with TRBJ2-7, with a tentative D call TRBD2 (5 bases). The CDR3 is 14 amino acids. V lost 7 bases, J lost 2 bases, and 15 bases lay in between. Germline V gives CDR1 MNHEY, CDR2 SVGAGI. This CDR3 reads CASKEGGRTYEQYF. In DNA, the CDR3 is TGTGCCAGCAAAGAGGGCGGGCGAACCTACGAGCAGTACTTC.

This clone was detected a few times. The chain joins TRBV7-3 to TRBJ1-6; tentatively, D is TRBD1 (6 bases). Germline CDR1 is SGHTA and CDR2 is FQGTGA. The CDR3 runs 14 residues. Trimming left V 2 bases short and J 6 bases short, with 8 bases between. The CDR3 DNA is TGTGCCAGCAGCTTAGGACAGCTTAATTCACCCCTCCACTTT. This sequence encodes CASSLGQLNSPLHF.

The chain recombines TRBV7-9 with TRBJ2-5; 9 nucleotides line up with TRBD1. CDR3 size: 15 residues. V gave up 1 base and J gave up 5 bases; unmatched junction bases: 5. The germline CDR1 and CDR2 sequences are SEHNR and FQNEAQ (reference sequence). The CDR3 sequence is CASSLDGQGMETQYF. The CDR3 nucleotides read TGTGCCAGCAGCTTAGATGGACAGGGGATGGAGACCCAGTACTTC.

The J gene is TRBJ1-6, the V gene TRBV5-5, with 7 bases identical to TRBD1. Germline assignment: CDR1 SGHKS and CDR2 YYEKEE (reference sequence). The CDR3 is 16 residues long. Unmatched junction bases numbered 8, after V lost 3 bases and J lost 5 bases. CDR3 sequence (DNA): TGTGCCAGCAGCTACTTGCCGGGACAGCATAATTCACCCCTCCACTTT. It encodes CASSYLPGQHNSPLHF.

The chain combines TRBV14 with TRBJ2-7; TRBD1 matches 8 bases. Germline V gene lookup returns CDR1 SGHDN and CDR2 FVKESK. The CDR3 is 14 residues long. Trimming took 4 bases from V and 2 from J; bases not matched to a gene: 4. The CDR3 loop is CASSRGQGTYEQYF. For the CDR3, the DNA is TGTGCCAGCAGCCGCGGACAGGGCACCTACGAGCAGTACTTC.

The chain carries TRBV28 and TRBJ2-3; TRBD2 matches 9 bases. This CDR3 has 17 residues. With 5 bases clipped from V and 0 bases from J, the junction kept 9 bases outside the gene matches. The germline CDR1 and CDR2 sequences are MDHEN and SYDVKM. CDR3 in DNA: TGTGCCAGCAGTCCCCTGAGCGGGAGGCTCAGCACAGATACGCAGTATTTT. Its translation is CASSPLSGRLSTDTQYF.

This chain links TRBV6-5 with TRBJ1-3; 8 bases are shared with TRBD1. The germline V gene encodes CDR1 MNHEY and CDR2 SVGAGI. The ends lost 6 bases at V and 2 bases at J; junction bases unmatched: 3. The length of the CDR3 is 14 residues. The CDR3: CASRAGGAGNTIYF. The CDR3 DNA is TGTGCCAGCAGAGCAGGGGGCGCTGGAAACACCATATATTTT.

This clone was counted once. V is TRBV12-5 and J is TRBJ1-5, with D possibly matching TRBD1 (6 bases). Germline values: CDR1 LGHNT, CDR2 FRNRAP. The CDR3 spans 15 residues. Trimming removed 6 bases at V and 0 bases at J, with 12 bases between. The CDR3, as DNA: TGTGCTAGTGGGGACGGACAGTTTAGCAATCAGCCCCAGCATTTT. This encodes CASGDGQFSNQPQHF.

The chain joins TRBV6-5 to TRBJ2-7; 10 bases fit TRBD2. Germline V CDR1 and CDR2: MNHEY, SVGAGI. There are 15 residues in the CDR3. The J segment lost 1 base and the V segment lost 8 bases, leaving 8 bases of the junction unmatched. CDR3 coding DNA: TGTGCCAGCTGGACGTCGGGACTAGCGTCCTACGAGCAGTACTTC. This codes for CASWTSGLASYEQYF.

V is TRBV4-2 and J is TRBJ2-3, with 10 bases aligning to TRBD2. The CDR3 is 18 amino acids. Germline CDR1 LGHNA, CDR2 YNFKEQ. The J segment lost 6 bases and the V segment lost 0 bases, leaving 12 bases of the junction unmatched. The CDR3 loop reads CASSQDLGASGSRDTQYF. DNA for the CDR3: TGTGCCAGCAGCCAAGATCTTGGGGCTAGCGGGAGTAGGGATACGCAGTATTTT.

V is TRBV15 and J is TRBJ2-5; perhaps TRBD1 as D (5 bases). The CDR3 has 14 residues. In germline, CDR1 is LNHNV, CDR2 YYDKDF (reference sequence). The V gene lost 2 bases and the J gene lost 1 base, with 8 bases spanning the gap. The CDR3 coding sequence is TGTGCCACCAGCAGACAGGGCCCCCAAGAGACCCAGTACTTC. Translating it yields CATSRQGPQETQYF.

The chain couples TRBV4-3 to TRBJ1-2; no firm D call. Trimming cost V 1 base and J 0 bases, with 15 bases left between them. Germline values: CDR1 LGHNA, CDR2 YSLEER. This CDR3 spans 17 amino acids. The CDR3 DNA sequence: TGCGCCAGCAGCCAAGCTTGGACTCTTAGCCCTAACTATGGCTACACCTTC. Protein: CASSQAWTLSPNYGYTF.

The chain links TRBV5-4 to TRBJ1-1; D unclear. CDR1 is SGHNT and CDR2 is YYREEE in the germline V gene (reference sequence). The CDR3 has 13 residues. V dropped 0 bases and J dropped 5 bases, with 8 bases sitting between them. CDR3 coding DNA: TGTGCCAGCAGCTTGGTGGCGGGGACTGAAGCTTTCTTT. Translation gives CASSLVAGTEAFF.

The J gene is TRBJ2-2, the V gene TRBV7-9; TRBD2 matches 14 bases. This CDR3 comprises 17 residues. Trimming removed 6 bases from V and 8 bases from J; junction bases left unmatched: 11. Germline CDR1 reads SEHNR; CDR2 reads FQNEAQ (reference sequence). The CDR3 is CASRPPGLAGGSGELFF. CDR3 nucleotides: TGTGCCAGCAGACCACCCGGACTAGCGGGGGGTTCTGGGGAGCTGTTTTTT.

The chain carries TRBV3-1 (or the pseudogene TRBV3-2) and TRBJ1-2; perhaps TRBD1 as D (6 bases). V was shortened by 4 bases and J by 4 bases, with 19 bases between the two germline ends. In germline, CDR1 is LGHDT, CDR2 YNNKEL (reference sequence). This CDR3 is 16 amino acids long. This chain's CDR3 is CASSPHGSTRGYGYTF. The CDR3 DNA is TGTGCCAGCAGCCCCCATGGCTCGACCAGGGGCTATGGCTACACCTTC.

V is TRBV16 and J is TRBJ2-6, with D possibly matching TRBD1 (6 bases). CDR1 is KGHSY, CDR2 FQNENV, per germline. The V end was cut by 4 bases, the J end by 0 bases, with 13 bases between. The CDR3 loop spans 17 amino acids. Here the CDR3 reads CASSPKDRPSGANVLTF. The CDR3 nucleotides read TGTGCCAGCAGCCCAAAAGACAGGCCCTCTGGGGCCAACGTCCTGACTTTC.

The rearrangement uses TRBV7-2 and TRBJ2-7, with 7 bases identical to TRBD1. The germline gives CDR1 SGHTA, CDR2 FQGNSA. V lost 9 bases to trimming and J lost 6 bases; unmatched junction nucleotides: 8. This CDR3 spans 12 amino acids. CDR3 sequence: CASNNPGGEQYF. The CDR3 DNA reads TGTGCCAGTAACAACCCAGGGGGCGAGCAGTACTTC.

This clone came up a few times. The V call is TRBV18, the J call TRBJ1-1; D gene ambiguous. The CDR3 is 13 residues long. Germline-derived CDR1 and CDR2 are KGHSH and LQKENI. Deletions cut 0 bases from V and 4 bases from J, with 6 bases between. The CDR3 bases are TGTGCCAGCTCACCACCGCACAGCACTGAAGCTTTCTTT. Protein: CASSPPHSTEAFF.

About this clone: The sample holds other DNA sequences that translate to the same CDR3. This sequence joins TRBV7-2 and TRBJ2-3, with 8 bases that match TRBD2. J lost 0 bases, V lost 2 bases, and 4 bases had no gene match. The CDR3 loop spans 16 amino acids. Per the germline V gene, CDR1 is SGHTA and CDR2 is FQGNSA. Here the CDR3 reads CASSLRAGGSTDTQYF. The CDR3 DNA reads as TGTGCCAGCAGCTTACGTGCGGGGGGAAGCACAGATACGCAGTATTTT.

In the case of this clone: The same CDR3 also results from other DNA sequences found in this sample. The V call is TRBV7-3, the J call TRBJ2-3; tentatively, D is TRBD2 (6 bases). This CDR3 region has 13 residues. The germline V gene encodes CDR1 SGHTA and CDR2 FQGTGA. Trimming removed 2 bases at V and 6 bases at J, with 9 bases between. The CDR3 reads CASSLGGADTQYF. The CDR3 DNA is TGTGCCAGCAGCTTAGGAGGGGCTGATACGCAGTATTTT. Supplemented by reference TRBV7-3 and TRBJ2-3, the full variable domain reads GAGVSQTPSNKVTEKGKYVELRCDPISGHTALYWYRQSLGQGPEFLIYFQGTGAADDSGLPNDRFFAVRPEGSVSTLKIQRTERGDSAVYLCASSLGGADTQYFGPGTRLTVL.